These 29 T cell receptor beta chains were all obtained from the same sample, sequenced in a study of neurological immune-mediated disorders. TCRdb used MiXCR to reprocess the 5' RACE reads, holding one entry per CDR3 protein. The profile covers more than 45,000 distinct CDR3 sequences, with over 3% appearing a single time and about 6.3% taken by the ten largest. What was sequenced was PBMCs. The receptors were sampled from a man in his forties with multiple sclerosis.

This clonotype was counted ten times or more. The chain is built from TRBV7-3 and TRBJ2-1, with 13 bases matching TRBD2. Looked up from germline, CDR1 is SGHTA and CDR2 is FQGTGA. V trimming: 3 bases; J trimming: 2 bases; junction bases outside the gene matches: 4. This CDR3 comprises 17 residues. The CDR3 loop reads CASSFTSGGDTYNEQFF. As DNA, the CDR3 is TGTGCCAGCAGCTTTACTAGCGGGGGGGATACCTACAATGAGCAGTTCTTC.

This clonotype was seen many times. The chain combines TRBV28 with TRBJ2-7; D is possibly TRBD1 (6 bases). Deletions cut 4 bases from V and 9 bases from J, with 25 bases between. This CDR3 comprises 16 residues. CDR1 is MDHEN, CDR2 SYDVKM, per germline. CDR3 DNA sequence: TGTGCCAGCAGTTCCCTACCCGCCGCCAGGGGCCTTGGGCAGTACTTC. Translated, it gives CASSSLPAARGLGQYF.

This clonotype was observed many times. This rearrangement joins TRBV20-1 to TRBJ1-6, with 8 bases aligning to TRBD1. The CDR3 is 16 residues long. The V gene end was trimmed by 5 bases and the J gene end by 0 bases; junction bases not matched to a gene: 6. Germline V CDR1 and CDR2: DFQATT, SNEGSKA (reference sequence). CDR3 in amino acids: CSAPTGEGSYNSPLHF. The DNA of the CDR3 is TGCAGTGCTCCGACAGGGGAGGGCTCCTATAATTCACCCCTCCACTTT.

The chain links TRBV12-3 or TRBV12-4 to TRBJ2-7; D perhaps matches TRBD1 (6 bases). CDR3 length: 15 amino acids. Trimming shortened V by 6 bases and J by 5 bases, and 20 bases separated the two germline ends. CDR3 in amino acids: CASSTSETGSNEQYF. As DNA, the CDR3 is TGTGCCAGCAGCACCTCCGAGACAGGATCAAACGAGCAGTACTTC.

In this sample, this clonotype turned up many times. The chain links TRBV9 to TRBJ2-7; TRBD2 agrees at 8 bases. CDR3 length: 14 residues. CDR1 is SGDLS, CDR2 YYNGEE, per germline. V shed 0 bases, J shed 3 bases, and the junction held 2 bases outside the gene matches. In DNA, the CDR3 is TGTGCCAGCAGCGTAGGGGGACTAGACTACGAGCAGTACTTC. Amino acids: CASSVGGLDYEQYF.

This clonotype was recorded only once. This sequence joins TRBV6-1 and TRBJ2-7; 7 bases are a match to TRBD1. This CDR3 is 12 amino acids long. Trimming removed 11 bases from V and 7 bases from J; junction bases left unmatched: 11. Germline-derived CDR1 and CDR2 are MNHNS and SASEGT. CDR3 bases: TGTGCCGCAGAGGACAGGAATGGGGAGCAGTACTTC. It yields the protein CAAEDRNGEQYF.

This clonotype has ten or more counts. The genes are TRBV20-1 and TRBJ1-2; 8 bases agree with TRBD1. Germline trimming cut 1 base from V and 0 bases from J; bases unmatched to any gene: 4. The germline CDR1 and CDR2 sequences are DFQATT and SNEGSKA (reference sequence). The CDR3 runs to 15 residues. CDR3 in amino acids: CSARGGTGANYGYTF. CDR3 nucleotide sequence: TGCAGTGCTAGAGGAGGGACAGGAGCTAACTATGGCTACACCTTC.

This clonotype appeared a few times. Given a much more abundant clone one base away, this may be a read error. The chain employs TRBV27 and TRBJ2-7; tentative D call: TRBD1 (6 bases). Trimming pared 5 bases from V and 1 base from J, leaving 12 bases between. Germline V lookup: CDR1 MNHEY, CDR2 SMNVEV (reference sequence). CDR3 length: 14 amino acids. The chain's CDR3 is CASSKGERSYEQYF. The CDR3 DNA is TGTGCCAGCAGTAAGGGGGAAAGATCCTACGAGCAGTACTTC.

A note on this clonotype: A much bigger clone sits one base away, suggesting this may be a read error. The CDR3 coding sequence is TGCAGTGCCATCCCTTTAGGCGAGATGAACACTGAAGCTTTCTTT. Encoded protein: CSAIPLGEMNTEAFF. V gene TRBV20-1 combines with J gene TRBJ1-1; D remains unclear. The CDR3 spans 15 residues. Per the germline V gene, CDR1 is DFQATT and CDR2 is SNEGSKA (reference sequence). The ends were cut back, 6 bases at V and 0 bases at J, with 17 bases in the middle.

This clonotype has a count of ten or more. V gene TRBV5-6 combines with J gene TRBJ1-2; D gene unclear. The CDR3 is 15 residues long. The V end lost 3 bases, the J end lost 1 base, and 13 bases lay between the germline ends. Germline lookup yields CDR1 SGHDT and CDR2 YYEEEE. The DNA for the CDR3 is TGTGCCAGCAGCTCGCTGAGTTATTTTAACTATGGCTACACCTTC. Translated: CASSSLSYFNYGYTF.

This clonotype has ten or more counts. This chain links TRBV5-5 with TRBJ1-1; D may be TRBD1 (5 bases). The V end was cut by 2 bases, the J end by 1 base, with 12 bases between. CDR3 length: 15 residues. Per germline, CDR1 SGHKS and CDR2 YYEKEE (reference sequence). The CDR3 here is CASSLFQGRNTEAFF. Here the CDR3 DNA reads TGTGCCAGCAGCTTATTTCAGGGCCGGAACACTGAAGCTTTCTTT.

As concerns this clonotype: With a much larger clone just one base away, this may be a read error. The V gene is TRBV7-9, the J gene TRBJ2-7, with no clear D. The V gene's germline CDR1 is SEHNR and CDR2 FQNEAQ (reference sequence). The CDR3 is 12 residues long. This CDR3 is CANSLRLYEQYF. CDR3 nucleotides: TGTGCCAACAGCTTACGACTCTACGAGCAGTACTTC.

This clonotype was recorded many times. J is TRBJ2-7 and V is TRBV27, with D perhaps TRBD1 or TRBD2 (6 bases each). Deletions cut 8 bases from V and 0 bases from J, with 20 bases between. The CDR3 contains 16 residues. Germline-derived CDR1 and CDR2 are MNHEY and SMNVEV (reference sequence). CDR3 DNA sequence: TGTGCCAGCGGTACGGCGGGACATACCAGCTCCTACGAGCAGTACTTC. Its translation: CASGTAGHTSSYEQYF.

This clonotype showed up many times. The chain is built from TRBV6-1 and TRBJ2-3; no definite D call. The CDR3 runs to 14 residues. The V gene's germline CDR1 is MNHNS and CDR2 SASEGT. The germline V and J ends were trimmed by 4 bases and 2 bases, with 10 bases remaining between them. The CDR3 sequence: CASSVHSNTDTQYF. In DNA, the CDR3 is TGTGCCAGCAGTGTCCACAGCAACACAGATACGCAGTATTTT.

This clonotype was seen repeatedly, ten times or more. The V call is TRBV6-6, the J call TRBJ1-2; D perhaps matches TRBD1 (6 bases). Germline CDR1 is MNHNY and CDR2 is SVGAGI (reference sequence). The CDR3 spans 18 residues. The V gene lost 2 bases and the J gene lost 6 bases, with 25 bases spanning the gap. The CDR3 loop reads CASSYPPSSPEGGHGYTF. CDR3 sequence (DNA): TGTGCCAGCAGTTACCCACCGTCGTCTCCAGAGGGGGGCCATGGCTACACCTTC.

This clonotype has ten or more counts. This sequence joins TRBV5-6 and TRBJ2-1; weak D call: TRBD1 (6 bases). Germline V gives CDR1 SGHDT, CDR2 YYEEEE. The ends were cut back, 2 bases at V and 8 bases at J, with 20 bases in the middle. This CDR3 contains 16 residues. CDR3 bases: TGTGCCAGCAGCTTATATCAGGGGTTCCGTACCTATGAGCAGTTCTTC. It codes for CASSLYQGFRTYEQFF.

This clonotype was picked up many times. The CDR3, as DNA: TGCAGTGCCCAGGCCGGACAGGGGGTCTACGAGCAGTACTTC. Translating it yields CSAQAGQGVYEQYF. The J gene is TRBJ2-7, the V gene TRBV20-1, with 10 bases identical to TRBD1. CDR1 is DFQATT, CDR2 SNEGSKA, per germline (reference sequence). CDR3 length equals 14 residues. V shed 6 bases, J shed 3 bases, and the junction held 8 bases outside the gene matches.

This clonotype was counted ten times or more. V is TRBV5-5 and J is TRBJ2-7, with TRBD1 identical over 9 bases. CDR3 length equals 15 residues. CDR1 and CDR2 (germline): SGHKS, YYEKEE (reference sequence). With 2 bases clipped from V and 2 bases from J, the junction kept 5 bases outside the gene matches. The CDR3 DNA reads as TGTGCCAGCAGCTTCCGGGACAGGGAGCCCTACGAGCAGTACTTC. Translated, it gives CASSFRDREPYEQYF.

This clonotype has ten or more counts. V and J are TRBV5-5 and TRBJ2-5; 10 bases are a match to TRBD2. V shed 4 bases, J shed 4 bases, and the junction held 10 bases outside the gene matches. This CDR3 comprises 16 residues. Per germline, CDR1 SGHKS and CDR2 YYEKEE (reference sequence). CDR3: CASSMPQRGGGETQYF. The CDR3 DNA reads as TGTGCCAGCAGCATGCCACAGCGGGGGGGTGGAGAGACCCAGTACTTC.

This clonotype was seen many times. The J gene is TRBJ2-1, the V gene TRBV5-6, with 7 bases matching TRBD1. The CDR3 is made up of 14 amino acids. Germline-derived CDR1 and CDR2 are SGHDT and YYEEEE. V shed 6 bases and J 4 bases; nucleotides not matched to a gene: 7. The CDR3 protein is CASTRQGRYNEQFF. The CDR3 DNA reads as TGTGCCAGCACGCGACAGGGACGATACAATGAGCAGTTCTTC.

This clonotype was detected ten times or more. This chain links TRBV20-1 with TRBJ1-2, with 8 nucleotides matching TRBD1. This CDR3 spans 16 amino acids. The V segment lost 7 bases and the J segment 3 bases; nucleotides outside the gene matches: 16. Germline-derived CDR1 and CDR2 are DFQATT and SNEGSKA (reference sequence). In nucleotides, the CDR3 is TGCAGTGTTTCCAGGGAAACCGACAGGGGCTACTATGGCTACACCTTC. This translates into CSVSRETDRGYYGYTF.

This clonotype showed up just a few times. A much larger clone lies one base from this, so it may be a read error. This chain connects TRBV20-1 to TRBJ2-1, with 13 bases that match TRBD2. Germline V lookup: CDR1 DFQATT, CDR2 SNEGSKA (reference sequence). The CDR3 covers 14 residues. As DNA, the CDR3 is TGCAGCGGGACTAGCGGGATTCTTCACAATGAGCAGTTCTTC. It specifies CSGTSGILHNEQFF.

This clonotype was recorded many times. The V gene is TRBV6-2 or TRBV6-3, the J gene TRBJ1-5; no firm D call. CDR3 length: 13 amino acids. CDR1 is MNHEY, CDR2 SVGEGT, per germline. V lost 6 bases to trimming and J lost 0 bases, with 6 bases between them. CDR3 nucleotides: TGTGCCAGCAGAGAATATAGCAATCAGCCCCAGCATTTT. It yields the protein CASREYSNQPQHF.

This clonotype was observed a handful of times. Given a much more abundant clone one base away, this may be a read error. V usage is TRBV25-1 and J usage is TRBJ1-1; no definite D call. The germline V gene encodes CDR1 MGHDK and CDR2 SYGVNS. The CDR3 covers 12 residues. The CDR3 DNA sequence: TGTGCCAGCAGGGAATATAACACTGAAGCTTTCTTT. This gives the protein CASREYNTEAFF.

This clonotype occurred many times. Germline and junction disagree at one end, which may indicate a read error. V is TRBV12-3 or TRBV12-4 and J is TRBJ1-5, with D unresolved. CDR3 size: 13 residues. The CDR3 coding sequence is TGTGCCAGCAGTTTTACAGTCAATCAGCCCCAGAATTTT. Protein product: CASSFTVNQPQNF.

This clonotype was detected ten times or more. This chain links TRBV4-1 with TRBJ1-5; no firm D call. In germline, CDR1 is MGHRA, CDR2 YSYEKL. This CDR3 comprises 15 residues. The V end was cut by 0 bases, the J end by 0 bases, with 6 bases between. The chain's CDR3 is CASSQDEYSNQPQHF. The CDR3 DNA reads as TGCGCCAGCAGCCAAGATGAGTATAGCAATCAGCCCCAGCATTTT.

On this clonotype itself: Possible read error: a much larger clone is one base away. V and J are TRBV12-3 or TRBV12-4 and TRBJ1-4; no reliable D call. This CDR3 has 11 residues. The CDR3 spells CASSRDDKLFF. The CDR3 nucleotides read TGTGCCAGCAGTAGGGATGACAAACTGTTTTTT.

There are many counts of this clonotype. V gene TRBV12-3 or TRBV12-4 combines with J gene TRBJ1-1; no reliable D call. This CDR3 comprises 14 residues. V dropped 2 bases and J dropped 1 base, with 8 bases sitting between them. As DNA, the CDR3 is TGTGCCAGCAGTTTAAGCAGCCAGAACACTGAAGCTTTCTTT. This codes for CASSLSSQNTEAFF.

The table lists this clonotype with many counts. This chain links TRBV6-6 with TRBJ1-6, with no clear D. Trimming pared 2 bases from V and 9 bases from J, leaving 11 bases between. CDR3 length: 14 residues. Per germline, CDR1 MNHNY and CDR2 SVGAGI (reference sequence). The CDR3, as DNA: TGTGCCAGCAGTTACCCGGCAGGTGGTTCACCCCTCCACTTT. It encodes CASSYPAGGSPLHF.